This entry is about one T cell receptor (beta chain). Its antigen is currently unknown. This CDR3 has 16 amino acids. Germline V gives CDR1 KGHSH, CDR2 LQKENI. The V end lost 4 bases, the J end lost 0 bases, and 12 bases lay between the germline ends. The data belong to a study of Tregs in tolerant kidney transplant recipients. Study-level findings and limits: Findings come from small patient numbers and require larger validation. Biological reproducibility was not directly addressed in this study. For some patients, primers changed over time, blocking nucleotide-level comparison.

CD4+CD25+CD127- Tregs, CD4+CD25- non-Tregs, CD4 and CD8 cells were sorted. Assay used: immunoSEQ multiplex PCR; TCRdb lists only in-frame clones, some missing. The sample yields over 60,000 clones, roughly nine tenths seen once. This rearrangement joins TRBV18 to TRBJ1-4; D is unresolved. The source material was CD4+ T cells from blood, sampled before the transplant. The sequence came from a human donor who received a combined kidney and bone marrow transplant. The CDR3 DNA follows: TGTGCCAGCTCACTAAAATCGGGAACAACTAATGAAAAACTGTTTTTT. This gives the protein CASSLKSGTTNEKLFF.